Listed below are T cell receptor beta chains from one sample, sequenced in a study of T cell responses to AZD1222 COVID-19 vaccine. The method was immunoSEQ multiplex PCR; TCRdb's version includes in-frame clones alone and lacks a portion of them. The data show tens of thousands of clones, with approximately 89% seen just once and around 19% held by the top ten. The material sequenced was peripheral blood, taken on day 0 of AZD1222 vaccination. These receptors all stem from an adult in good health. Each CDR3 is given with its conserved first and last residue. A D gene is named only where the DNA matches it firmly. Not all rows give a size; the values are once, few, many and, for expanded clones, a class.

clone size,V gene,D gene,J gene,CDR3 DNA,CDR3 protein
NA,TRBV5-4,TRBD2,TRBJ2-1,TGTGCCAGCAGCTTGGGGCGGGGGGTTAACAATGAGCAGTTCTTC,CASSLGRGVNNEQFF
NA,TRBV10-3,NA,TRBJ1-6,TGTGCCATCAGTGAGTCTTGGGCAGGGGATTCACCCCTCCACTTT,CAISESWAGDSPLHF
NA,TRBV27,NA,TRBJ1-2,TGTGCCAGCAGTTTGGGACATCTGAGCAGGGGCTACACCTTC,CASSLGHLSRGYTF
NA,TRBV5-4,NA,TRBJ2-3,TGTGCCAGCAGCTTGACAGATACGCAGTATTTT,CASSLTDTQYF
NA,TRBV12-3/TRBV12-4,NA,TRBJ2-3,TGTGCCAGCAGTTTGGGGCGCACAGATACGCAGTATTTT,CASSLGRTDTQYF
once,TRBV7-2,NA,TRBJ2-7,TGTGCCAGCAGCCCTCGAGGGGGAGCGGGTGAGCAGTACTTC,CASSPRGGAGEQYF
once,TRBV6-1,TRBD1,TRBJ1-5,TGTGCCAGCAGTGAGGACAGGGGCAATCAGCCCCAGCATTTT,CASSEDRGNQPQHF
few,TRBV28,NA,TRBJ2-1,TGCGCCTCTGGCGGGATAAGCGTCGATGAGCAGTTCTTC,CASGGISVDEQFF
NA,TRBV3-1/TRBV3-2,NA,TRBJ1-6,TGTGCCAGCAGCCAAAGGAGGACCCTCCACTTT,CASSQRRTLHF
NA,TRBV28,NA,TRBJ2-3,TGTGCCAGCAGTTCGACCCGTGACACAGATACGCAGTATTTT,CASSSTRDTDTQYF
NA,TRBV5-4,NA,TRBJ2-7,TGTGCCAGCAGCTTGAACAGGGCATACGAGCAGTACTTC,CASSLNRAYEQYF
NA,TRBV28,TRBD2,TRBJ2-5,TGTGCCAGCAGTTTAGATTCTAGCGGGGGTGCGGAGACCCAGTACTTC,CASSLDSSGGAETQYF
NA,TRBV9,NA,TRBJ2-7,TGTGCCAGCAGCTTATTGGACGGATACTCCTACGAGCAGTACTTC,CASSLLDGYSYEQYF
once,TRBV28,NA,TRBJ1-5,TGTGCCAGCAGTTTGAGCGACATAGATAGCAATCAGCCCCAGCATTTT,CASSLSDIDSNQPQHF
once,TRBV6-2/TRBV6-3,TRBD2,TRBJ2-3,TGTGCCAGCAGTTGGACTAGCGAATCAGATACGCAGTATTTT,CASSWTSESDTQYF
once,TRBV19,NA,TRBJ2-3,TGTGCCAGTAGTATCTCAGGGGCAGATACGCAGTATTTT,CASSISGADTQYF
NA,TRBV5-8,TRBD1,TRBJ2-4,TGTGCCAGCAGCCCGGGACAGCGGACGACAGCCAAAAACATTCAGTACTTC,CASSPGQRTTAKNIQYF
once,TRBV4-1,NA,TRBJ2-7,TGCGCCAGCAGCCCGACAGAGAGCATAGACGAGCAGTACTTC,CASSPTESIDEQYF
NA,TRBV25-1,NA,TRBJ1-1,TGTGCCAGCAGTGTTGATGGGTGGACTGAAGCTTTCTTT,CASSVDGWTEAFF
NA,TRBV7-3,NA,TRBJ2-2,TGTGCCAGCAGCTTAAACGGATACACCGGGGAGCTGTTTTTT,CASSLNGYTGELFF
NA,TRBV5-6,NA,TRBJ1-5,TGTGCCAGCAGCTCCCGAAATCAGCCCCAGCATTTT,CASSSRNQPQHF
NA,TRBV6-4,TRBD2,TRBJ2-1,TGTGCCAGCAGTGAAGCGGGAGAGTACAATGAGCAGTTCTTC,CASSEAGEYNEQFF
NA,TRBV18,NA,TRBJ2-3,TGTGCCAGCTCACCAGCAGATACGCAGTATTTT,CASSPADTQYF
medium-sized,TRBV4-3,TRBD1,TRBJ2-1,TGCGCCAGCAGCCAAAGGACAGGGGACTACAATGAGCAGTTCTTC,CASSQRTGDYNEQFF
NA,TRBV18,NA,TRBJ1-2,TGTGCCAGCTCGCCGGGACAATCCGCTGGCTACACCTTC,CASSPGQSAGYTF
NA,TRBV12-3/TRBV12-4,NA,TRBJ1-1,TGTGCCAGCAGTTTTACAGCGGACACTGAAGCTTTCTTT,CASSFTADTEAFF
NA,TRBV7-2,NA,TRBJ1-1,TGTGCCAGCAGCTTAACTTCGGGAGGGAACACTGAAGCTTTCTTT,CASSLTSGGNTEAFF
few,TRBV19,TRBD1,TRBJ2-5,TGTGCCAGTAGTATAGAGGACAGGGGAGAGACCCAGTACTTC,CASSIEDRGETQYF